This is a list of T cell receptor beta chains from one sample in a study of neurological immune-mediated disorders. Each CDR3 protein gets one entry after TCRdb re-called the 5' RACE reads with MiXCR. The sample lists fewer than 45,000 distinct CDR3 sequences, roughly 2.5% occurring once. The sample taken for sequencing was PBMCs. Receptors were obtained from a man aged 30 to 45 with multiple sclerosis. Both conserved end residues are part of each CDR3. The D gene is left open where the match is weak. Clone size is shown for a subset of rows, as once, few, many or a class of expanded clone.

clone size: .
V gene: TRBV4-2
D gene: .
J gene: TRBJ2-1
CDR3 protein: CASSLPGYNEQFF
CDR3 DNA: TGTGCCAGCAGCCTTCCAGGGTACAATGAGCAGTTCTTC

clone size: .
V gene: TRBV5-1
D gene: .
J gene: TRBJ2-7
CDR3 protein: CASSLESSSYEQYF
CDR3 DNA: TGCGCCAGCAGCTTGGAGAGTTCCTCCTACGAGCAGTACTTC

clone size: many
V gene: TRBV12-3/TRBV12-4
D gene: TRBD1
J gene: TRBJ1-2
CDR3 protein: CASRPSGTANYGYTF
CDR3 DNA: TGTGCCAGCAGACCGTCCGGGACAGCTAACTATGGCTACACCTTC

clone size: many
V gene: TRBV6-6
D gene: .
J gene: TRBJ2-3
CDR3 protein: CASSSTGTTDTQYF
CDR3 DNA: TGTGCCAGCAGTTCCACGGGGACCACAGATACGCAGTATTTT

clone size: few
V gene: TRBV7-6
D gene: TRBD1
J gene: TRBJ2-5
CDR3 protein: CASSRQGPQETQYF
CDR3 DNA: TGTGCCAGCAGCCGACAGGGGCCCCAAGAGACCCAGTACTTC

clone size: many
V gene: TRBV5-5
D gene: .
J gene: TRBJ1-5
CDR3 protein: CASSLVGGGGNQPQHF
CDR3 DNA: TGTGCCAGCAGCTTGGTCGGCGGGGGAGGCAATCAGCCCCAGCATTTT

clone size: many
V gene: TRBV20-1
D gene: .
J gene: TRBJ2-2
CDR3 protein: CSARDIGANTGELFF
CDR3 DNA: TGCAGTGCTAGAGATATCGGGGCGAACACCGGGGAGCTGTTTTTT

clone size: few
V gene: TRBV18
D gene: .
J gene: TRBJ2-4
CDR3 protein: CAAYRAKNIQYF
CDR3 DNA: TGTGCCGCGTACCGAGCCAAAAACATTCAGTACTTC

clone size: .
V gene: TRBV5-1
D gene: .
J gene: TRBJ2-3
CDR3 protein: CASSLRIDTDTQYF
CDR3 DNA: TGCGCCAGCAGCTTGAGAATTGACACAGATACGCAGTATTTT

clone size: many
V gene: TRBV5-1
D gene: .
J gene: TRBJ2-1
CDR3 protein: CASSSFEGPNEQFF
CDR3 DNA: TGCGCCAGCAGCTCTTTTGAGGGTCCCAATGAGCAGTTCTTC

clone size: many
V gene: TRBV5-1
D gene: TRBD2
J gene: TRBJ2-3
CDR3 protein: CASSFDLAGVEAQYF
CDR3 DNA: TGCGCCAGCAGCTTTGACCTAGCGGGAGTGGAGGCGCAGTATTTT

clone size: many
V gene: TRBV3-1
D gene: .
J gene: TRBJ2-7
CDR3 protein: CASIQSGGDEQYF
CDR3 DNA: TGTGCCAGCATCCAATCGGGTGGCGACGAGCAGTACTTC

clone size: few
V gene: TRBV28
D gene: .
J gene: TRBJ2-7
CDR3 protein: CASSKGGDTYEQYF
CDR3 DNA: TGTGCCAGCAGTAAGGGAGGGGACACCTACGAGCAGTACTTC

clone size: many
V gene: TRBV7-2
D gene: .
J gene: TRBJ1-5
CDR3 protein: CASSLGRLGNQPQHF
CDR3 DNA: TGTGCCAGCAGCTTAGGACGACTGGGCAATCAGCCCCAGCATTTT

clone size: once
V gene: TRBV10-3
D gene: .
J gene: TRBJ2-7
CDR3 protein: CAINTGVQKEQYF
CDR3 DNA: TGTGCCATCAACACGGGAGTCCAAAAAGAGCAGTACTTC

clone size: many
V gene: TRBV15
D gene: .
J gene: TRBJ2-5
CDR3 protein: CATSRGPQVRETQYF
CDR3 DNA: TGTGCCACCAGCAGAGGCCCGCAGGTCCGCGAGACCCAGTACTTC

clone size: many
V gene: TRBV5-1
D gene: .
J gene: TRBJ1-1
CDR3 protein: CASMKGVENTEAFF
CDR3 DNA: TGCGCCAGCATGAAAGGGGTGGAGAACACTGAAGCTTTCTTT

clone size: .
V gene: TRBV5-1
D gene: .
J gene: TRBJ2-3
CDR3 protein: CASSSTGYTDTQYF
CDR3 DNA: TGCGCCAGCAGCTCAACAGGGTACACAGATACGCAGTATTTT

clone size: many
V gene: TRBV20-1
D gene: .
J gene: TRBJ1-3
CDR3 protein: CSATGVAGNTIYF
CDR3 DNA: TGCAGTGCTACAGGGGTTGCTGGAAACACCATATATTTT

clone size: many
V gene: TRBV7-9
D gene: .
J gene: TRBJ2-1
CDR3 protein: CASSEDWGRTYNEQFF
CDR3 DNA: TGTGCCAGCAGTGAAGATTGGGGACGCACCTACAATGAGCAGTTCTTC

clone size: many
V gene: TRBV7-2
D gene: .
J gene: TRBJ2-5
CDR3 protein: CASSLRSEQETQYF
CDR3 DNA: TGTGCCAGCAGCTTACGGTCTGAACAAGAGACCCAGTACTTC

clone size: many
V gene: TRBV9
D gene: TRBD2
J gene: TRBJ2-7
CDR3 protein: CASSAGTSSAYEQYF
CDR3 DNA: TGTGCCAGCAGCGCCGGGACTAGCTCTGCCTACGAGCAGTACTTC

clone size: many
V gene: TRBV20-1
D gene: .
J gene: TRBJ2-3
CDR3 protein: CSARRPSTDTQYF
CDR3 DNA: TGCAGTGCCCGTAGGCCCAGCACAGATACGCAGTATTTT

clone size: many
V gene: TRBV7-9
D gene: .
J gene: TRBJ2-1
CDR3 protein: CASSLALGGGNEQFF
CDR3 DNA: TGTGCCAGCAGCTTAGCTCTTGGGGGAGGCAATGAGCAGTTCTTC

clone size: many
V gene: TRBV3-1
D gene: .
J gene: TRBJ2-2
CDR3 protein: CASSQANRVAGNTGELFF
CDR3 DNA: TGTGCCAGCAGCCAAGCAAACCGAGTCGCAGGGAACACCGGGGAGCTGTTTTTT

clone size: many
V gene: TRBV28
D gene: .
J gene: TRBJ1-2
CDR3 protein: CAIGTARSSYGYTF
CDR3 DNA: TGTGCCATCGGGACCGCAAGGTCGAGCTATGGCTACACCTTC

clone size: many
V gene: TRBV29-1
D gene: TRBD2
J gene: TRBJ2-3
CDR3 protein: CSVGREGGTQYF
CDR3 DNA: TGCAGCGTTGGACGGGAGGGCGGCACGCAGTATTTT

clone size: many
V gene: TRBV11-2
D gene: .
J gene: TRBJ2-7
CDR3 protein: CASSLVGASYEQYF
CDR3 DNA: TGTGCCAGCAGCTTAGTCGGGGCTTCCTACGAGCAGTACTTC

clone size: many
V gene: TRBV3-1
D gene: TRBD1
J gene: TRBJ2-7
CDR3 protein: CASSQAGQATYEQYF
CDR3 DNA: TGTGCCAGCAGCCAGGCTGGACAGGCCACCTACGAGCAGTACTTC

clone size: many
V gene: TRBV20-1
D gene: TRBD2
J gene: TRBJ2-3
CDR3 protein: CSAQTSGRPTDTQYF
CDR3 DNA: TGCAGTGCACAAACTAGCGGGAGGCCCACAGATACGCAGTATTTT

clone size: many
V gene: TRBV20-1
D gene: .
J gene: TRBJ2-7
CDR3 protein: CSASQGRGGYEQYF
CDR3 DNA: TGCAGTGCTAGTCAGGGCAGGGGGGGATACGAGCAGTACTTC

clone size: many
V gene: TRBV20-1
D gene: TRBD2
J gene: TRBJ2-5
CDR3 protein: CSAREGVAGGEETQYF
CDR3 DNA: TGCAGTGCTAGAGAGGGAGTAGCGGGAGGGGAAGAGACCCAGTACTTC

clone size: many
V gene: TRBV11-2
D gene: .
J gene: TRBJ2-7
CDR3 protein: CASSLGGRSYEQYF
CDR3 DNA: TGTGCCAGCAGTTTGGGGGGACGCTCCTACGAGCAGTACTTC

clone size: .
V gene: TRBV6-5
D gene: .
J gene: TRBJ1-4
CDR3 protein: CASSYLGTSTREKLFF
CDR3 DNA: TGTGCCAGCAGTTACCTGGGGACAAGCACGCGAGAAAAACTGTTTTTT

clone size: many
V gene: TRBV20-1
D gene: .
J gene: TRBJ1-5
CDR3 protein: CSARRPGVPQPQHF
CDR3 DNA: TGCAGTGCTAGACGACCCGGAGTCCCTCAGCCCCAGCATTTT